This is a list of T cell receptor beta chains from one sample in a study of blood T cell repertoires in COVID-19. Measured with immunoSEQ multiplex PCR; TCRdb has only the in-frame clones, and not every one. The top ten hold 4.1% of the sample, which has 200,000 to 250,000 clones, roughly 89% seen once. The sequenced sample was PBMCs or T cells enriched from blood (not recorded which). The receptor source for this set is a woman in her twenties or thirties who had recovered from COVID-19. The CDR3 runs from the conserved cysteine through the conserved F or W. A D gene is named only where the DNA matches it firmly. Clone size appears in some rows only: once, few, many, or a class for an expanded clone.

clone_size d_call j_call v_call cdr3_nt cdr3_aa
NA NA TRBJ1-2 TRBV28 TGTGCCAGCAGTCACGACAGGAGTTATGGCTACACCTTC CASSHDRSYGYTF
NA TRBD1 TRBJ2-5 TRBV24-1 TGTGCCACCAGTGATTTGCGGGACAGTGGACAAGAGACCCAGTACTTC CATSDLRDSGQETQYF
NA TRBD1 TRBJ1-2 TRBV6-2/TRBV6-3 TGTGCCAGCAGTTACGGGACAGGGAGAAACTATGGCTACACCTTC CASSYGTGRNYGYTF
NA TRBD2 TRBJ2-7 TRBV30 TGTGCCTGGAGTTCACTAGCGGGTGGGGCCGGGGGGTACGAGCAGTACTTC CAWSSLAGGAGGYEQYF
NA TRBD2 TRBJ2-3 TRBV19 TGTGCCAGTAGTGGGACTAGCGGGAGAATAACAGATACGCAGTATTTT CASSGTSGRITDTQYF
NA NA TRBJ1-3 TRBV6-2/TRBV6-3 TGTGCCAGCAGTTACTCCGGGACTTCGAATCCGTCCGGCACCATATATTTT CASSYSGTSNPSGTIYF
few NA TRBJ1-1 TRBV27 TGTGCCAGCAGTAAACAGGGAAACACTGAAGCTTTCTTT CASSKQGNTEAFF
NA TRBD1 TRBJ2-5 TRBV7-2 TGTGCCAGCAGCTTAGACAGGGGGCAGGTGACCCAGTACTTC CASSLDRGQVTQYF
NA TRBD2 TRBJ2-1 TRBV25-1 TGTGCCACGGGACTAGATTACAATGAGCAGTTCTTC CATGLDYNEQFF
NA TRBD2 TRBJ2-1 TRBV11-3 TGTGCCAGCAGCAAAGGGGGGACTAGCGGCCACAATGAGCAGTTCTTC CASSKGGTSGHNEQFF
NA TRBD1 TRBJ1-5 TRBV7-2 TGTGCCAGCAGCCTATTACAGGGGGCTCGGAATCAGCCCCAGCATTTT CASSLLQGARNQPQHF
once TRBD1 TRBJ2-5 TRBV6-5 TGTGCCAGCAGCCAGGGGGCTGCCCGGGAAGAGACCCAGTACTTC CASSQGAAREETQYF
NA NA TRBJ1-5 TRBV4-1 TGCGCCAGCAGCCACTTGGACAATCGCAATCAGCCCCAGCATTTT CASSHLDNRNQPQHF
NA TRBD1 TRBJ1-2 TRBV12-5 TGTGCTAGTGCCACGGAGGGGGCGAGGCATGGCTACACCTTC CASATEGARHGYTF
NA TRBD1 TRBJ1-5 TRBV6-5 TGTGCCAGCAGTTACTCCGGACAGGGACATCAGCCCCAGCATTTT CASSYSGQGHQPQHF
NA NA TRBJ1-2 TRBV19 TGTGCCAGTAGTATACGGACAGCCTATGGCTACACCTTC CASSIRTAYGYTF
once TRBD1 TRBJ1-4 TRBV28 TGTGCCAGCAGTCCTGCGGGACAGGGATCGGCGGAAAAACTGTTTTTT CASSPAGQGSAEKLFF
NA NA TRBJ1-2 TRBV28 TGTGCCAGTGGACAGCGGTATGGCTACACCTTC CASGQRYGYTF
NA NA TRBJ1-2 TRBV7-9 TGTGCCAGCAGCTTAATCCAGGCAAGGTCCTATGGCTACACCTTC CASSLIQARSYGYTF
NA TRBD1 TRBJ2-6 TRBV5-1 TGCGCCAGCAGCTTAGGGGGCGCCGGGGCCAACGTCCTGACTTTC CASSLGGAGANVLTF
NA NA TRBJ1-1 TRBV7-3 TGTGCCAGCAGCTTAATAGATTTGAACACTGAAGCTTTCTTT CASSLIDLNTEAFF
NA NA TRBJ1-2 TRBV5-4 TGTGCCAGCAGCTCCGGACAGAAAGATGGCTACACCTTC CASSSGQKDGYTF
NA NA TRBJ2-7 TRBV30 TGTGCCTGGAGGGCGGGACTCCAGTTCTACGAGCAGTACTTC CAWRAGLQFYEQYF
NA NA TRBJ2-5 TRBV5-4 TGTGCCAGCAGCTTTGGCGGGAACCAAGAGACCCAGTACTTC CASSFGGNQETQYF
NA NA TRBJ1-3 TRBV7-2 TGTGCCAGCAGCACCGTTTCGGGTGTCGGAAACACCATATATTTT CASSTVSGVGNTIYF
many NA TRBJ1-2 TRBV30 TGTGCCTGGAGTCAAGGGGGGGGAGATGGCTACACCTTC CAWSQGGGDGYTF
NA TRBD1 TRBJ2-3 TRBV6-6 TGTGCCAGCAGCAGTGGACAGGGAGACACAGATACGCAGTATTTT CASSSGQGDTDTQYF
NA NA TRBJ1-4 TRBV4-2 TGTGCCAGCAGCCAAGATCGTAATGAAAAACTGTTTTTT CASSQDRNEKLFF